The entry below gives a single T cell receptor (beta chain) sequence along with its context. This receptor's antigen is unknown. No base-level quality is on record; no much larger clone is a single base apart. These data belong to a study of T cell responses to AZD1222 COVID-19 vaccine (dated by TCRdb to the early 2020s). A note on the overall study: AZD1222 recipients whose second dose came at about 4 weeks and those whose second dose came at about 12 weeks were combined into one group, since spike-specific TCR depth and breadth did not differ between the two schedules. Trial participants were enrolled by age into subgroups of 18-55, 56-69 and 70-plus years, and about 150, 27 and 61 TCR-sequenced participants, respectively, were included in these subgroups. A total of 233 trial participants underwent TCR sequencing, of whom under 220 had received two doses of AZD1222 and approximately 25 had received two doses of the MenACWY control vaccine. Broader findings and caveats from the paper: After two AZD1222 doses, spike-specific TCR breadth and depth were significantly higher than at day 0 and than in MenACWY recipients. Participants were mostly white British, with more females than males. The authors suggested clonal diversity may have been underestimated. Reportedly, almost half of the unique spike-specific TCRs recognized epitopes lying outside the regions that are mutated in the B.1.351 and B.1.1.7 variants. Because no day 14 peak-response samples were available, repertoires were characterized only after the peak T cell response. Conclusions about previously exposed vaccinees are limited because only a handful of AZD1222 recipients were SARS-CoV-2 seropositive at baseline. The 56-69-year group was small, and its depth increase did not reach significance, likely because of low power. Vaccine-associated CD4 TCRs spanned the whole spike protein, with dominant responses in regions 160-218 and 743-854.

The CDR3 regions of human TCRbeta chains were subjected to immunosequencing. In the paper's pipeline: Repertoire TCRs were matched against a reference library of SARS-CoV-2-specific TCRs generated with the MIRA antigen-specificity platform. Breadth was defined as the fraction of unique TCRs that were SARS-CoV-2-associated. Depth was defined as the fraction of total T cells that were SARS-CoV-2-associated. Using the MIRA data, each spike-specific TCR was mapped to the spike region that the TCR reacts to and placed in a CD4 or CD8 class. Log10-transformed breadth and depth values were compared by one-way ANOVA with Sidak's multiple comparisons tests. TCRdb re-hosts the immuneACCESS table, in-frame sequences only. Its copies lack some clones; in the studies checked, an unresolved V gene accounts for under half of them, and the cause for the rest is not known. That table furnishes V, J and clone size, whereas the DNA furnished D and trimming. This sample has 150,000 or so clones in its table, and just over 90% of those were observed once. 1.5% to 2% of the sample is held by the ten biggest clonotypes.

In light of the paper, this sample's time point label describes: baseline before first vaccination. The vaccinee samples were drawn from two UK trials, COV001 and COV002, one of which was a single-blind randomized controlled phase 2/3 trial testing AZD1222 (ChAdOx1 nCoV-19) in healthy adults. For TCRbeta chain sequencing, PBMC samples were collected from trial participants at day 0 and at day 28 after the second dose. Cut back by 8 bases and 0 bases, the V and J ends lie 11 bases apart. Taken from the germline V gene, the CDR1 and CDR2 loops are MNHEY and SVGAGI. Measured from the cysteine to the phenylalanine, the CDR3 is 14 residues long. The kept DNA is CDR3 alone, 42 bases in frame from the first base.

The chain couples TRBV6-5 to TRBJ1-3; the D segment cannot be called with confidence. The sequenced sample was peripheral blood, obtained on day 0 of AZD1222 vaccination. The TCR comes from an adult in good health. The DNA is TGTGCCAGCCTAGTGGACTACTCTGGAAACACCATATATTTT. Its translation reads: CASLVDYSGNTIYF.